The clone carrying this T cell receptor (beta chain) came up once. The sample belongs to a study of blood T cell repertoires in COVID-19. For the study at large: From the United States, Italy and Spain came samples of acute and convalescent COVID-19. PBMCs, B-cell-depleted T cells, or T cells were the source of the cDNA or gDNA that made up the material.

Germline V CDR1 and CDR2: MNHNS, SASEGT. The CDR3 is 14 amino acids. V lost 3 bases to trimming and J lost 0 bases, with 8 bases between them. Profiling relied on immunoSEQ multiplex PCR, and the TCRdb table lists in-frame clones only, not all of them. The sample consists of 110,000 to 150,000 clones, around 89% of them appearing once. This TCR was recovered from a man aged 60 to 75 with active or convalescent COVID-19. Sequenced material: peripheral blood. The chain links TRBV6-1 to TRBJ1-1; D unclear. CDR3 loop: CASSEGAMNTEAFF. CDR3 sequence (DNA): TGTGCCAGCAGTGAGGGAGCGATGAACACTGAAGCTTTCTTT.